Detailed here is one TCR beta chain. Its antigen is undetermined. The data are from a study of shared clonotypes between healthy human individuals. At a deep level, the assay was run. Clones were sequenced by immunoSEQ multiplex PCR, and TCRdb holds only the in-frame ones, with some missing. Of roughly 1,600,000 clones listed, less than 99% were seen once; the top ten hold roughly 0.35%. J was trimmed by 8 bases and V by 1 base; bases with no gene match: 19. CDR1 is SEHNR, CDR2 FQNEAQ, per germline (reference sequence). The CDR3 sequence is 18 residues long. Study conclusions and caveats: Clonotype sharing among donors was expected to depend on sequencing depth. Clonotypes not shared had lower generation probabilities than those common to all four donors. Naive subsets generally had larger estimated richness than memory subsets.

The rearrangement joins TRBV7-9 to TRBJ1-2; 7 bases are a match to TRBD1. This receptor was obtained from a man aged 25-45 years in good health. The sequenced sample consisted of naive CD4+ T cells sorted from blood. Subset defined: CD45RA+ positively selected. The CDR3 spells CASSLVSRPTEGARGYTF. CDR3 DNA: TGTGCCAGCAGCTTAGTCTCAAGACCCACGGAGGGGGCGAGGGGCTACACCTTC.